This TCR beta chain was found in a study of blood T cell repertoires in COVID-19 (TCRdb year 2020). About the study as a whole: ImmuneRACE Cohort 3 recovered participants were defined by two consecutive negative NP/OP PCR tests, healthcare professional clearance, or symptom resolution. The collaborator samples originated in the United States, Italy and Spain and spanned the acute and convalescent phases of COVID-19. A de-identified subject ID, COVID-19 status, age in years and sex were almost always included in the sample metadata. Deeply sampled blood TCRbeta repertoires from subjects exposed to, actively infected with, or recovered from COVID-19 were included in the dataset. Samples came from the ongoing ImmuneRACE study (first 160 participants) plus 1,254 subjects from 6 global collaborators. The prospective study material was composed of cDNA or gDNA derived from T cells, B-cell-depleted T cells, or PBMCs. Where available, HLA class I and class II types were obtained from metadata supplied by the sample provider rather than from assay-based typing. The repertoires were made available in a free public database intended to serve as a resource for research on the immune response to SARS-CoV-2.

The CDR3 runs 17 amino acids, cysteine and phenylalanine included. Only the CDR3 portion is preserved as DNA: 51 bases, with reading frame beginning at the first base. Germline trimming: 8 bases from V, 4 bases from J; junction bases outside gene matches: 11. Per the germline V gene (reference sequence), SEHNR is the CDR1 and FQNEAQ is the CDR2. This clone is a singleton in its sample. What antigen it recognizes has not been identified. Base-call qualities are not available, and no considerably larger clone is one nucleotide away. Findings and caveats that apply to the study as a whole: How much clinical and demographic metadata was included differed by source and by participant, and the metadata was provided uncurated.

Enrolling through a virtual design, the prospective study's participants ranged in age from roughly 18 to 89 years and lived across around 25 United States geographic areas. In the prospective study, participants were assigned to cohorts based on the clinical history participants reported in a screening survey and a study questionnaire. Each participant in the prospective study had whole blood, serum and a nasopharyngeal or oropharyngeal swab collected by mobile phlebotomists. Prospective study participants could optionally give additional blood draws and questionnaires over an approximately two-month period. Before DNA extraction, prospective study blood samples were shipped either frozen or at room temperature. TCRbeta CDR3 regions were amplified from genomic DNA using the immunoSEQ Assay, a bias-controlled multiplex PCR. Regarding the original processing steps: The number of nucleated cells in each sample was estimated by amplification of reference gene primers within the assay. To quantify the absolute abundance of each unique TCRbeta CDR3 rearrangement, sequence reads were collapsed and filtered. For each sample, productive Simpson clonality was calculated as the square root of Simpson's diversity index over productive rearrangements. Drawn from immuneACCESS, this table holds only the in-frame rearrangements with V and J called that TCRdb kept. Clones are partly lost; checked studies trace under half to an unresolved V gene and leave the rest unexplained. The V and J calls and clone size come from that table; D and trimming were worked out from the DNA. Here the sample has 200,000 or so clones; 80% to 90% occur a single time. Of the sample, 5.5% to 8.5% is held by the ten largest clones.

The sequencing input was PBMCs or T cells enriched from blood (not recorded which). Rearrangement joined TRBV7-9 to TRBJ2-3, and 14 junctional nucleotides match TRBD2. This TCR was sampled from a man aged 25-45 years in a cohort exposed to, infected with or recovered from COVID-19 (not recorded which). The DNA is TGTGCCAGCGGGGCCGGGACTAGCGGGAGTAGGGCAGATACGCAGTATTTT. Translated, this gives CASGAGTSGSRADTQYF.